This T cell receptor beta chain was sequenced during a study of blood T cell repertoires in COVID-19. Germline-derived CDR1 and CDR2 are MDHEN and SYDVKM. Unmatched junction bases numbered 3, after V lost 10 bases and J lost 8 bases. The CDR3 has 13 amino acids. Residents of about two dozen US areas, aged about 18 to 100 years, made up the participants. In the source study's methods: Estimation of nucleated cell counts relied on the amplification of reference gene primers. TCRdb keeps only in-frame clones here, not all; method: immunoSEQ multiplex PCR. The DNA was the basis for D and trimming; V, J and clone size are from that table. The sample comprises about 200,000 clones, about 86% of which are singletons, and 3% to 4% rests with the top ten.

Specimen: PBMCs or T cells enriched from blood (not recorded which). The clonotype was recovered from a woman in her 40s with acute COVID-19. The rearrangement links TRBV28 to TRBJ2-1; 15 nucleotides match TRBD2. For the CDR3, the DNA is TGTGCCATCGGGACTAGCGGGAGGTATGAGCAGTTCTTC. Protein sequence: CAIGTSGRYEQFF.